Described below is a single T cell receptor (beta chain) sequence and its context. As yet, its antigen is unknown. Per the germline V gene, CDR1 is DFQATT and CDR2 is SNEGSKA (reference sequence). Trimming stripped 0 bases from V and 2 bases from J, with 12 bases between. The CDR3 length is 15 residues. This specimen belongs to a study of T cells after yellow fever vaccination. Turning to the study itself: Fractions containing few cells were prepared with SMART-Seq v4 Ultra Low Input.

General study findings and limits: The study noted that FACS-sorted repertoires could contain abundant clonotypes contaminating from the bulk population.

TCRdb recomputed calls from the 5' RACE reads with MiXCR, one row per CDR3 protein. In the table there are approximately 110,000 distinct CDR3 sequences, roughly 8.4% of which are singletons. The genes are TRBV20-1 and TRBJ2-3; maybe TRBD2 (5 bases). The TCR comes from a man aged 25 to 40 who received the YFV17D yellow fever vaccine. The sequencing here drew on CD8+ T cells sorted from PBMCs, taken 45 days after the yellow fever booster vaccination. The CDR3 loop reads CSARDPGLHTDTQYF. Written as DNA, the CDR3 is TGCAGTGCTAGAGACCCTGGACTCCACACAGATACGCAGTATTTT.